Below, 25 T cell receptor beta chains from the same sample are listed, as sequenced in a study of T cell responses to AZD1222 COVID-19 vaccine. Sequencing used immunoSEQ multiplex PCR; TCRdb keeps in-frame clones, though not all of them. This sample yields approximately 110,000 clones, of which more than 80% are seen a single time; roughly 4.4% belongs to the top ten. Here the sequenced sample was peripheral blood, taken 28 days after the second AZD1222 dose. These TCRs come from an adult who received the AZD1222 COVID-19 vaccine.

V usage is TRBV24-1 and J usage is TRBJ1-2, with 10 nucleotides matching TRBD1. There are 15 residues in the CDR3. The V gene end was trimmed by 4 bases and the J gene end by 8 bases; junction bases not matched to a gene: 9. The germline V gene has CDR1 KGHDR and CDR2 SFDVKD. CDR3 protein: CATSDPGTGALGYTF. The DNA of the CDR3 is TGTGCCACCAGTGACCCTGGGACAGGGGCGTTAGGCTACACCTTC.

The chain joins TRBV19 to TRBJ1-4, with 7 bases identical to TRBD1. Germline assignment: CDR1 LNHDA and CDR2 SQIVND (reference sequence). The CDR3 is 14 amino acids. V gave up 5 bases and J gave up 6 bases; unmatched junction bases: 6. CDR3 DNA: TGTGCCAGTAGTTCAAGGGACAGTTATGAAAAACTGTTTTTT. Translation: CASSSRDSYEKLFF.

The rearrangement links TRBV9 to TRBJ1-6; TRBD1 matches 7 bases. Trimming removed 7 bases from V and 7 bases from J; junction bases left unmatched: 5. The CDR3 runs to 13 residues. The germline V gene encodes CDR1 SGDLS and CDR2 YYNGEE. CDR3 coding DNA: TGTGCCAGCCAACAGGGGAGGAATTCACCCCTCCACTTT. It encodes CASQQGRNSPLHF.

CDR3 coding DNA: TGTGCCAGCACCTTACAGGCGGGGGGAACAGATACGCAGTATTTT. This translates into CASTLQAGGTDTQYF. This rearrangement joins TRBV2 to TRBJ2-3; 8 bases are shared with TRBD2. This CDR3 region has 15 residues. The V segment lost 7 bases and the J segment 3 bases; nucleotides outside the gene matches: 9. From germline, CDR1 is SNHLY and CDR2 FYNNEI. Complete variable domain (other parts from reference TRBV2 and TRBJ2-3): EPEVTQTPSHQVTQMGQEVILRCVPISNHLYFYWYRQILGQKVEFLVSFYNNEISEKSEIFDDQFSVERPDGSNFTLKIRSTKLEDSAMYFCASTLQAGGTDTQYFGPGTRLTVL.

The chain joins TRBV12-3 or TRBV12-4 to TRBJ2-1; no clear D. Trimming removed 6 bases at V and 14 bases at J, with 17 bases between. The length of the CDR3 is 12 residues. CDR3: CASRTSWTVEFF. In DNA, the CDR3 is TGTGCCAGCAGGACTTCCTGGACGGTAGAGTTCTTC.

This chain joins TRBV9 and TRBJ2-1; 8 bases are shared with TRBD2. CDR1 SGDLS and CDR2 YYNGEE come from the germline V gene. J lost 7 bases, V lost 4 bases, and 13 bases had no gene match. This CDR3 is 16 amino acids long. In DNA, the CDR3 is TGTGCCAGCAGCCCCCGGTCGAGCGGGAGACGGAATGAGCAGTTCTTC. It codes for CASSPRSSGRRNEQFF. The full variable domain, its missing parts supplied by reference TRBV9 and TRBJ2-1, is DSGVTQTPKHLITATGQRVTLRCSPRSGDLSVYWYQQSLDQGLQFLIQYYNGEERAKGNILERFSAQQFPDLHSELNLSSLELGDSALYFCASSPRSSGRRNEQFFGPGTRLTVL.

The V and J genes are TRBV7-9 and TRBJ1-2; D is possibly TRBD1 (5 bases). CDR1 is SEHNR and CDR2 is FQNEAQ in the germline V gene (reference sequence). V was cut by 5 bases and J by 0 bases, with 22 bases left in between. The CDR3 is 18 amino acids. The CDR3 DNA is TGTGCCAGCAGCCCTTTCCTGGGGACTTACGGGACTAACTATGGCTACACCTTC. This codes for CASSPFLGTYGTNYGYTF.

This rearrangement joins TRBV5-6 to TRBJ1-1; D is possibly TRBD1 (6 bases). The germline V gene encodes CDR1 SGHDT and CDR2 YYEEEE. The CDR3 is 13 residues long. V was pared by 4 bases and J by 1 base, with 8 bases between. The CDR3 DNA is TGTGCCAGCAGCGTGGGACAGAACACTGAAGCTTTCTTT. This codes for CASSVGQNTEAFF. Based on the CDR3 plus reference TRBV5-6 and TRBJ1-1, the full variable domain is DAGVTQSPTHLIKTRGQQVTLRCSPKSGHDTVSWYQQALGQGPQFIFQYYEEEERQRGNFPDRFSGHQFPNYSSELNVNALLLGDSALYLCASSVGQNTEAFFGQGTRLTVV.

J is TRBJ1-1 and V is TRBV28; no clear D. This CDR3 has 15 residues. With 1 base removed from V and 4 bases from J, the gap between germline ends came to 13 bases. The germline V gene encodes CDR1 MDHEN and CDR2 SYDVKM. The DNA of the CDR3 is TGTGCCAGCAGTTTATACGGCGCGGCTGGCACTGAAGCTTTCTTT. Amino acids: CASSLYGAAGTEAFF.

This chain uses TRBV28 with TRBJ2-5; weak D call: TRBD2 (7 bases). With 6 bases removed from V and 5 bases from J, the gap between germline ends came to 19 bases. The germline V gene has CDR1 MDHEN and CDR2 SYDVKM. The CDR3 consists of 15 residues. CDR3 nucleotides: TGTGCCAGCAGCCTGGCGGGGGCTACCGGGGAGACCCAGTACTTC. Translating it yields CASSLAGATGETQYF.

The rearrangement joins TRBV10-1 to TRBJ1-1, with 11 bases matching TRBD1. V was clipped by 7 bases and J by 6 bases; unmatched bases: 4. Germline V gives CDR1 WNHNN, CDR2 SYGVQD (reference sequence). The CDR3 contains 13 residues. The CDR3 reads CASTRTGGSEAFF. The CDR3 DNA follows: TGCGCCAGCACTAGGACAGGGGGCTCTGAAGCTTTCTTT.

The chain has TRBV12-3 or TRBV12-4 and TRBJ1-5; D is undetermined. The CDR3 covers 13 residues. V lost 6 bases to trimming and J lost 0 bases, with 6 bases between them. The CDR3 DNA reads TGTGCCAGCAGCTTGCTTAGCAATCAGCCCCAGCATTTT. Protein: CASSLLSNQPQHF.

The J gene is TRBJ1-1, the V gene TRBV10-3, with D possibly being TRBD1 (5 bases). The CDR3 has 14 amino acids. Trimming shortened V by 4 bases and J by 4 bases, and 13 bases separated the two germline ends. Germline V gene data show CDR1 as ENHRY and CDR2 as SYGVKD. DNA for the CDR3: TGTGCCATCAGTGGGAGGGGAGGCGGCACTGAAGCTTTCTTT. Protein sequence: CAISGRGGGTEAFF.

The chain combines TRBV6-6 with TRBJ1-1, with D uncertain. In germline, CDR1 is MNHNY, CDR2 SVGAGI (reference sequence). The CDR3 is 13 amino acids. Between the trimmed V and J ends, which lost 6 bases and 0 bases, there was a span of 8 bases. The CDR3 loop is CASSLQMNTEAFF. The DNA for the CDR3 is TGTGCCAGCAGCCTTCAAATGAACACTGAAGCTTTCTTT.

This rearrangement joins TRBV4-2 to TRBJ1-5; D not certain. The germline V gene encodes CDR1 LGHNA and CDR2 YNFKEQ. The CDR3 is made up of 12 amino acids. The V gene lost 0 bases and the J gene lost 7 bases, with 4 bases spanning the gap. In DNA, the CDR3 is TGTGCCAGCAGCCAAGATAAACAGCCCCAGCATTTT. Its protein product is CASSQDKQPQHF.

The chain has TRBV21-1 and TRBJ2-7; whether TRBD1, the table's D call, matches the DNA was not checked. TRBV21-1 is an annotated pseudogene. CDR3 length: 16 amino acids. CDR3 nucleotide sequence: TGTGCCAGCAGCACTCCCCCGGGACAGGGGTCCCGCGAGCAGTACTTC. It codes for CASSTPPGQGSREQYF.

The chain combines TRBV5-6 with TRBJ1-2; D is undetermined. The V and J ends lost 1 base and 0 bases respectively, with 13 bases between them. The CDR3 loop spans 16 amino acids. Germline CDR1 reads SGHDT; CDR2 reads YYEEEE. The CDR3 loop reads CASSLSRTAANYGYTF. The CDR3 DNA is TGTGCCAGCAGCTTGTCCAGGACTGCAGCTAACTATGGCTACACCTTC. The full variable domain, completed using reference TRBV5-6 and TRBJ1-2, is DAGVTQSPTHLIKTRGQQVTLRCSPKSGHDTVSWYQQALGQGPQFIFQYYEEEERQRGNFPDRFSGHQFPNYSSELNVNALLLGDSALYLCASSLSRTAANYGYTFGSGTRLTVV.

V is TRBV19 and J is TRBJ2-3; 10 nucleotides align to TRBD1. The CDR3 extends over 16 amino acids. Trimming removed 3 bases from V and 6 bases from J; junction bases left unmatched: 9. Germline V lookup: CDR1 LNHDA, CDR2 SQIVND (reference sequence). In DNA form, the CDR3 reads TGTGCCAGTAGTATCGGGGCGACAGGGGGCGGGGATACGCAGTATTTT. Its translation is CASSIGATGGGDTQYF. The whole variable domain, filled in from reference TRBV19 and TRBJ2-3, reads DGGITQSPKYLFRKEGQNVTLSCEQNLNHDAMYWYRQDPGQGLRLIYYSQIVNDFQKGDIAEGYSVSREKKESFPLTVTSAQKNPTAFYLCASSIGATGGGDTQYFGPGTRLTVL.

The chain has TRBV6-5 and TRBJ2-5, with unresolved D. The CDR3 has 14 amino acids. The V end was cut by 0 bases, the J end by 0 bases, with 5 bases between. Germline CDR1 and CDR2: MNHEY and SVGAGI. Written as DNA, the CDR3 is TGTGCCAGCAGTTACTCTGCGAACCAAGAGACCCAGTACTTC. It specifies CASSYSANQETQYF.

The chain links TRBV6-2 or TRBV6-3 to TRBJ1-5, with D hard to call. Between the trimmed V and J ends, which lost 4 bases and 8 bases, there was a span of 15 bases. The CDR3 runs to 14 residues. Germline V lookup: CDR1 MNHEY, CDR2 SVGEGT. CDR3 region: CASSSLTGLKPQHF. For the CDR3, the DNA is TGTGCCAGCAGTTCCCTGACCGGGCTCAAGCCCCAGCATTTT.

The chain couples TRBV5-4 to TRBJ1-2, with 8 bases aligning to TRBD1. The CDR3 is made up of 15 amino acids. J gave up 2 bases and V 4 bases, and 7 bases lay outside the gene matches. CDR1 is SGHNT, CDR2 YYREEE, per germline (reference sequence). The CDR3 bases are TGTGCCAGCAGCCCATCCGGACAGGGAAACTATGGCTACACCTTC. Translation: CASSPSGQGNYGYTF.

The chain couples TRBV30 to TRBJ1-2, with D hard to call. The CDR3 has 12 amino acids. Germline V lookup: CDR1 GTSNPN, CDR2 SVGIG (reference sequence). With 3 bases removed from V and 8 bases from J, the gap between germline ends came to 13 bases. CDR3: CAWSPGLRGYTF. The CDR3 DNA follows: TGTGCCTGGAGCCCAGGACTGAGGGGCTACACCTTC.

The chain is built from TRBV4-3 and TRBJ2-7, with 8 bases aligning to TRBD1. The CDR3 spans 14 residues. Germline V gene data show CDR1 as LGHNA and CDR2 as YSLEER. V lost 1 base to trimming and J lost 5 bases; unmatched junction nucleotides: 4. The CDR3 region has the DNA TGCGCCAGCAGCCAAGCGGACAGGGCCCACGAGCAGTACTTC. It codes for CASSQADRAHEQYF.

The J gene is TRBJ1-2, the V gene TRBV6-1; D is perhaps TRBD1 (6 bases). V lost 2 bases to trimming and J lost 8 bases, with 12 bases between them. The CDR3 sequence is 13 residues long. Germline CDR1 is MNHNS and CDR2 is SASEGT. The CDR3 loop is CASSESPGAGYTF. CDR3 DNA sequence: TGTGCCAGCAGTGAATCCCCAGGGGCCGGCTACACCTTC.

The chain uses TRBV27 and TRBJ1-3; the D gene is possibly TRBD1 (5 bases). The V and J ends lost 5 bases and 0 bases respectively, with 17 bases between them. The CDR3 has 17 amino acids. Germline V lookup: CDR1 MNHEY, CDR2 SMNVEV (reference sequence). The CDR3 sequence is CASSPRGARSSGNTIYF. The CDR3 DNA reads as TGTGCCAGCAGTCCCCGAGGGGCCCGAAGCTCTGGAAACACCATATATTTT.